The present entry profiles one T cell receptor beta chain with its context. V shed 5 bases and J 5 bases; nucleotides not matched to a gene: 2. Germline loops: CDR1 SGHTA, CDR2 FQGTGA. The CDR3 runs 13 residues. The protocol was immunoSEQ multiplex PCR, while the TCRdb copy is restricted to in-frame clones and leaves out a portion. The table has under 70,000 clones, 65% to 80% seen once. This specimen comes from a study of T cell responses to AZD1222 COVID-19 vaccine. The chain combines TRBV7-3 with TRBJ2-5; 10 bases align to TRBD2. This TCR was sampled from an adult in good health. Sequences were derived from peripheral blood, sampled on day 0 of AZD1222 vaccination. CDR3 nucleotide sequence: TGTGCCAGCAGCACGACTAGCGGGGAGACCCAGTACTTC. Its protein is CASSTTSGETQYF.